This T cell receptor beta chain was sequenced in a study of cytomegalovirus exposure and HLA in healthy donors (dated by TCRdb to between 2016 and 2019). Looking at the study overall: An earlier analysis of several hundred of the donors reported about 250 Gb of sequence data and some 120 million unique TCR beta sequences from 150 million to 200 million T cells. Approximately 310 gigabases of sequencing data and 78 million or so unique TCR sequences were included in an early release covering several hundred HLA-typed donors. The number of typed donors differed by locus: 629-630 for A, B, C, DRB1 and DQB1; some 540 for DQA1; 600 to 610 for DPA1; and 450 to 480 for DPB1. A separate validation cohort of over 95 different subjects was used in addition to the approximately 610-subject first cohort. The genetic ancestry cluster associated with self-reported Caucasian donors included over 65% of the 398 genotyped donors. A later genetic analysis took genome-wide SNP genotypes for about 55% of the roughly 700 donors and used that subset as a discovery cohort. HLA typing included class I and class II loci at four-digit resolution. The T cell repertoires of several hundred subjects were profiled by immunosequencing and related to cytomegalovirus serostatus. An earlier analysis of 587 of the donors used high-throughput TCR beta sequencing to judge whether each TCR beta V gene segment behaved as functional or pseudogenic. The aim of the study was to test whether cataloging public T cell receptors could identify signatures of past pathogen exposure. In a later analysis, previously published TCR beta repertoires from 666 donors were re-analyzed and high-resolution HLA genotyping was added so that TCR occurrence patterns could be studied. Among almost 400 genotyped donors of the cohort, an average of around 240,000 unique TCR beta nucleotide sequences were sequenced per donor, around 20% of them non-productive. Every discovery cohort repertoire had been produced on one sequencing platform. To predict cytomegalovirus infection status, the study brought together high-throughput TCR immunosequencing, statistical association of individual TCRs with disease status, and machine learning. Because of strong linkage in the cohort, roughly five DR-DQ haplotypes were treated as single units for association and clustering. Alongside the repertoire data, information on donor age, sex, ethnicity and CMV serostatus was compiled. Rather than drawing on any new phenotypic data, the later analysis identified candidate immune exposures from TCR beta sequences and the way those sequences occurred across donors. Points the paper makes about the study in general: In both the original and validation cohorts, the classifier was reported to diagnose cytomegalovirus status with high specificity and sensitivity. A later genetic analysis reported fewer N-insertions in productive TCRs among donors in an Asian-associated ancestry cluster than the roughly 640-donor mean. In vitro tests confirmed that a few of the cytomegalovirus-associated TCR beta chains recognize cytomegalovirus antigens. Broadly in line with IMGT annotations, most TCR beta V segments showed up in productive rearrangements about 87% or about 30% of the time in an earlier analysis of around 600 of the donors. In a later analysis, several top co-occurrence clusters were reported to appear linked to parvovirus B19, influenza, CMV and Epstein-Barr virus. The authors suggested that the approach could potentially be extended to other disease states and immunological phenotypes. A cluster of highly shared sequence variants was judged likely to represent a technical artifact of the sequencing pipeline. The 87-base-pair reads could not distinguish some IMGT-functional V segments, including TRBV6-2 and TRBV6-3, so those segments were excluded. Because counts were too low, more than 15 rarely observed V segments, including chromosome 9 orphons, were left out of the earlier analysis of some 600 of the donors. The cohort was sequenced for TCR beta chains only, and without alpha or paired-chain data the features that could be detected were limited. Specific HLA alleles were associated with roughly 16,000 TCR beta sequences at a false discovery rate of 0.05 in a later analysis. A later analysis found that TCR association rates varied across HLA loci, with DRB1 alleles showing the most associated TCRs and HLA-C alleles the fewest. Because HLA typing was missing for some donors at each locus, association tests included only the typed subset. Correlated functional status among segregating V segments might be attributable to linkage disequilibrium, but an unknown experimental factor could not be ruled out. Most TCR sequences were seen in very few donors, while some public TCRs were found in many individuals. A further reported finding was that TCR beta sequences accurately predicted the HLA-A and HLA-B alleles for most subjects in the first cohort. A later analysis found that HLA-associated TCR beta chains were more clonally expanded and had lower generation probabilities than equally common non-associated chains. An association between a missense DCLRE1C variant and V-gene and J-gene trimming of TCR beta chains was found in a later genetic analysis and replicated in an independent cohort. Immune exposure information for the cohort was limited to CMV serostatus. A later analysis found that most CMV-associated TCR beta chains appeared HLA-restricted, with HLA associations seemingly driven largely by CMV exposure. Roughly uniform sequencing depth across donors was assumed in presence/absence analyses, although this assumption may not hold. Assigning TCR associations to individual alleles was difficult when HLA alleles, especially DR and DQ, strongly co-occurred. A total of 164 TCR beta chains were listed by the study as associated with cytomegalovirus.

In total, over 600 healthy bone marrow donors made up the cohort. At the time of sampling, all cohort members were nominally healthy, though unrecorded immune exposures were likely present. The donor was CMV seronegative and belonged to the group of 320 or so seronegative cohort members. Each donor provided a peripheral blood sample, and peripheral blood mononuclear cells were used for TCR beta sequencing. The Qiagen DNeasy Blood Extraction Kit was used to extract genomic DNA from the blood cell samples. Receptor amplification or capture employed the immunoSEQ multiplex PCR assay. The multiplex PCR relied on a mix of 60 forward primers for TCR Vbeta segments and 13 reverse primers for TCR Jbeta segments. Amplification of the CDR3 region of rearranged TCR beta genes was performed with a multiplex PCR assay on genomic DNA. The amplified TCR beta libraries were sequenced on the Illumina HiSeq System as 87-base-pair reads. Per the source publication's procedure: In a later analysis, some 80 million unique TCR beta chains were counted across the 650 to 700 repertoires, and approximately 9.9 million of these chains were shared by at least two donors. Raw reads were error-corrected and collapsed into unique sequences by a nearest-neighbor algorithm in which closely related sequences were merged to remove PCR and sequencing errors. CDR3 sequences were aligned to IMGT reference sequences to assign V, D and J gene segments. Each retained sequence needed at least a six-nucleotide match to both a V gene segment and a J gene segment. Rearrangements were classified as productive when the CDR3 lacked stop codons and remained in frame with V and J, and all other rearrangements were classified as non-productive. Following IMGT convention, CDR3 was defined as the stretch from the second conserved V-encoded cysteine to the conserved J-encoded phenylalanine. In an earlier analysis of 550 to 650 of the donors, sequences lacking an unambiguous match to a single V gene segment were excluded. In an earlier analysis of approximately 610 of the donors, V segments were called functional above 56.7% productive rearrangements and were called segregating when the between-donor standard deviation exceeded 5%. A statistical classification framework was built for diagnosing cytomegalovirus status from the catalog of TCR beta chain sequences. In a later analysis, TCR nucleotide sequences were compared against IMGT/GENE-DB human TR gene sequences so that V and J genes could be assigned. A later analysis assigned CDR3 sequences and most-parsimonious VDJ recombination scenarios with the TCRdist pipeline. In a later analysis, each TCR beta chain was defined by its CDR3 amino acid sequence together with its V-gene family, and reads without a unique V-gene family were excluded. To address suspected cross-contamination and a sequencing artifact, a later analysis removed around 600 highly shared, low-generation-probability nucleotide sequences. In a later analysis, a clonal expansion index was calculated for each public chain from normalized within-repertoire ranks of inferred template counts. In a later analysis, generation probabilities were computed with a VDJ recombination model fitted to out-of-frame rearrangements, and the resulting probabilities were checked against IGoR. A later analysis scored TCR-TCR, TCR-HLA and TCR-CMV co-occurrence with hypergeometric tests, applying a repertoire-size bias correction to TCR pairs. In a later analysis, false discovery rates were estimated by permuting HLA or CMV assignments 20 times. In a later analysis, co-occurring TCRs were grouped using DBSCAN, and TCRdist sequence similarity was added for clustering within HLA-allele-positive subsets. For co-occurrence clustering, repertoires with fewer than 30,000 or more than 120,000 public chains were excluded, along with five repertoires with anomalous nucleotide sharing. TCRdb's version of the immuneACCESS table is confined to in-frame rearrangements and falls short of the full clone set. An unresolved V gene accounts for under half of the shortfall where checked; the remainder is of unknown origin. For V, J and clone size, that table is used; D and trimming come from the DNA. This sample lists just over 60,000 clones; 70% to 90% were detected once. The ten largest clones capture less than 1.5% of the sample.

The CDR3 measures 13 amino acids from cysteine to phenylalanine. The CDR3 DNA has 39 bases and is translated from base 1. From a lookup of the germline V gene, CDR1 and CDR2 are SGHRS and YFSETQ. Clipping removes 5 bases from V and 3 bases from J, with 3 as the unmatched junction base count. As concerns this clone: Its antigen is unknown. No much larger clone exists at a distance of one base, and base qualities are not known.

Sequencing was performed on PBMCs. The sequence joins TRBV5-1 to TRBJ2-3, and 7 junctional nucleotides match TRBD1. This TCR was sampled from a man younger than 35 in good health and CMV-seronegative. The sequenced DNA: TGCGCCAGCAGGACAGGGTCAACAGATACGCAGTATTTT. It encodes CASRTGSTDTQYF.